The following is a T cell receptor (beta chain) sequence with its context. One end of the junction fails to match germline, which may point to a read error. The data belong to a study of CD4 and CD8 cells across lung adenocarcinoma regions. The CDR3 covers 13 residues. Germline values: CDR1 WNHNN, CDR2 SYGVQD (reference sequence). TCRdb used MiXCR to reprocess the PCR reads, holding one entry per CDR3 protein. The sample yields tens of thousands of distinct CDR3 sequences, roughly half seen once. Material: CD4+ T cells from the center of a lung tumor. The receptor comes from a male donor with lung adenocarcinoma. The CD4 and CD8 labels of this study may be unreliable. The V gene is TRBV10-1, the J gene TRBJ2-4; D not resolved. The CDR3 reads CASSQLAKNTQYF. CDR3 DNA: TGCGCCAGCAGTCAGCTGGCCAAAAACACTCAGTATTTC.